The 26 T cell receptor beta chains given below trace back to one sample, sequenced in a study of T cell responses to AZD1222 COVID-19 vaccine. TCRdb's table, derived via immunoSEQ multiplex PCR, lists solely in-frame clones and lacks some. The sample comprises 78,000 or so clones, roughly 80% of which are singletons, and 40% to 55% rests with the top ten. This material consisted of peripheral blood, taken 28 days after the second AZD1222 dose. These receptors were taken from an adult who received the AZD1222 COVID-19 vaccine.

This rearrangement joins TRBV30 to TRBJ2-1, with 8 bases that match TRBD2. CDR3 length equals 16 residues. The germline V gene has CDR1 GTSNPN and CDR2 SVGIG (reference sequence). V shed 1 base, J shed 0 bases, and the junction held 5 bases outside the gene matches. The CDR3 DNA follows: TGTGCCTGGAGTGCTCTAGGGACTAGCTCCTACAATGAGCAGTTCTTC. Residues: CAWSALGTSSYNEQFF.

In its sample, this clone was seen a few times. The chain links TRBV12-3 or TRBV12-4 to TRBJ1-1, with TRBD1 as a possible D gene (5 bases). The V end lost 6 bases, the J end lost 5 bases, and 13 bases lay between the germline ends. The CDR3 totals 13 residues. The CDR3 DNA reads TGTGCCAGCAGGGCAGGGTCCATGACTGAAGCTTTCTTT. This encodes CASRAGSMTEAFF.

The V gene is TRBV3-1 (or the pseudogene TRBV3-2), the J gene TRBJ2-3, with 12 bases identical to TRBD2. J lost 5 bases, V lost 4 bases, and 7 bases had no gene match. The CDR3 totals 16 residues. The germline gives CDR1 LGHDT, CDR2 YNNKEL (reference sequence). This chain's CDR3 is CASSPVTSGGGDTQYF. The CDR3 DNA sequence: TGTGCCAGCAGCCCCGTGACTAGCGGGGGAGGAGATACGCAGTATTTT.

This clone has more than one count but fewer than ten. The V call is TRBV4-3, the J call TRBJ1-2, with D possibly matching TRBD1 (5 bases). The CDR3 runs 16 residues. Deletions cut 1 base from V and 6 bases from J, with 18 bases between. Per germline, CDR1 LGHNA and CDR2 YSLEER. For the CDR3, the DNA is TGCGCCAGCAGCCAAGTGTTCTCCAGGGCGAACGATGGCTACACCTTC. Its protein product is CASSQVFSRANDGYTF.

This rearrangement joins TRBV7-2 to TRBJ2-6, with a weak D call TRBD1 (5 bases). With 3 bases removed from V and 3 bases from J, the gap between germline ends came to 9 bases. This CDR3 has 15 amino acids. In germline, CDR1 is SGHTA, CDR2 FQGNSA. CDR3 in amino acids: CASSFSGYGANVLTF. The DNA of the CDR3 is TGTGCCAGCAGCTTCTCAGGGTATGGGGCCAACGTCCTGACTTTC.

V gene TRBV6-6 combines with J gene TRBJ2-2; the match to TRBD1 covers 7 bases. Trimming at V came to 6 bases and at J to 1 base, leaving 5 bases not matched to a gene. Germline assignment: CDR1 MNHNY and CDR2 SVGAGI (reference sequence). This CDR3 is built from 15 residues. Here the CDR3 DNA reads TGTGCCAGCAGATTCACAGGGGTGAACACCGGGGAGCTGTTTTTT. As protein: CASRFTGVNTGELFF.

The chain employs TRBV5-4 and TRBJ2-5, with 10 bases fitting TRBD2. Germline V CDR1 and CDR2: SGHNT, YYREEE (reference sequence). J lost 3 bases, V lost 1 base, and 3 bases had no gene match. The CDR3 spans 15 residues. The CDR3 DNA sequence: TGTGCCAGCAGCTTGAAGCTAGCGGGAGAAGAGACCCAGTACTTC. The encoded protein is CASSLKLAGEETQYF.

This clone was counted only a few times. The CDR3 protein is CASSPQGSGNTIYF. The CDR3 nucleotides read TGTGCCAGCAGCCCCCAGGGTTCTGGAAACACCATATATTTT. J is TRBJ1-3 and V is TRBV16, with D perhaps matching TRBD1 (5 bases). With 4 bases removed from V and 1 base from J, the gap between germline ends came to 8 bases. Germline values: CDR1 KGHSY, CDR2 FQNENV. This CDR3 has 14 amino acids.

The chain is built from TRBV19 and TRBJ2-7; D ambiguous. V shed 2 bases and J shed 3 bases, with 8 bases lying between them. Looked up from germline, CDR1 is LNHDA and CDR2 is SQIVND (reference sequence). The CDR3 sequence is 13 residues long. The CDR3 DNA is TGTGCCAGTAGTATAAATCTATACTACGAGCAGTACTTC. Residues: CASSINLYYEQYF.

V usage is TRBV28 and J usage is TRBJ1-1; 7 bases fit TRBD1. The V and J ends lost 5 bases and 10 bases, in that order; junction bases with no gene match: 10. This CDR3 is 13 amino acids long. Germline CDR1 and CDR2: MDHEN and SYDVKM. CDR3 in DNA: TGTGCCAGCAGTCTGGGGTTGGGACAGTTAGCTTTCTTT. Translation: CASSLGLGQLAFF.

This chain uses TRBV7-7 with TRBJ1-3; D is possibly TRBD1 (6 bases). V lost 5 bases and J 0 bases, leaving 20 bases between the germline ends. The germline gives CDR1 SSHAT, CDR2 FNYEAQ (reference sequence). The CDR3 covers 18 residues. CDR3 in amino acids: CASSPHPPDRISGNTIYF. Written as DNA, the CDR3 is TGTGCCAGCAGCCCTCACCCACCCGACAGGATCTCTGGAAACACCATATATTTT.

CDR3 amino acids: CASSSLLDTEAFF. Here the CDR3 DNA reads TGTGCCAGCAGTTCGCTCTTAGACACTGAAGCTTTCTTT. This chain connects TRBV12-3 or TRBV12-4 to TRBJ1-1; D remains ambiguous. There are 13 residues in the CDR3. The germline V and J ends were trimmed by 4 bases and 3 bases, with 9 bases remaining between them.

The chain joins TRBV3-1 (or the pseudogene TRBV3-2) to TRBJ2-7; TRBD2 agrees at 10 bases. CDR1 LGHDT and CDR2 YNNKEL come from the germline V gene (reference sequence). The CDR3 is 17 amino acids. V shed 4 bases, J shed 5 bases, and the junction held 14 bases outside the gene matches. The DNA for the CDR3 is TGTGCCAGCAGCCCCCCCGGGCAGCGGGGGGGCCTACACGAGCAGTACTTC. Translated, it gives CASSPPGQRGGLHEQYF.

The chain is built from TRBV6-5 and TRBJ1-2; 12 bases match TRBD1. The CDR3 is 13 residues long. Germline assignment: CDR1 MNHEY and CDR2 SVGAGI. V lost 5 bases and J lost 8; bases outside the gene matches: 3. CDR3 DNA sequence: TGTGCCAGCAGTACCGGGACAGGGGGCGGCTACACCTTC. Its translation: CASSTGTGGGYTF.

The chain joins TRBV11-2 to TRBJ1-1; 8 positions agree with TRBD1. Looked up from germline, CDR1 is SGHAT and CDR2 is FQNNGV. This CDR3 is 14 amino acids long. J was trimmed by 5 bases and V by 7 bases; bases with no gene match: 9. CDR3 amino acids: CASTQVQGATEAFF. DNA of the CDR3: TGTGCCAGCACCCAAGTGCAGGGGGCTACTGAAGCTTTCTTT.

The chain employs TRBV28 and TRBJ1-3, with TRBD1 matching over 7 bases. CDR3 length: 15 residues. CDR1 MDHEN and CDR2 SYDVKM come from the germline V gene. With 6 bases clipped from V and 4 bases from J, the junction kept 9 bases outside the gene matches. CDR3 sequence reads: CASSHRDSRGNTIYF. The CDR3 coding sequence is TGTGCCAGCAGCCACCGGGACAGTAGGGGAAACACCATATATTTT.

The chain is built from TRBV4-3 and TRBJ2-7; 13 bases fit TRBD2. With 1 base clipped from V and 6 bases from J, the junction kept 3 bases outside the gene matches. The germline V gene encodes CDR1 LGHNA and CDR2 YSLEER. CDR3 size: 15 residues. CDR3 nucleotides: TGCGCCAGCAGCCAAGGGACTAGCGGGAGTTCCGAGCAGTACTTC. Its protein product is CASSQGTSGSSEQYF.

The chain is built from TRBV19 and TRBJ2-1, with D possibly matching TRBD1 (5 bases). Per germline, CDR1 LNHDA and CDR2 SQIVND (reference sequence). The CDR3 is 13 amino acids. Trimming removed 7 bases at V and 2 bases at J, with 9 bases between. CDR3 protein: CASNDSPYNEQFF. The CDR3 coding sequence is TGTGCCAGTAATGACAGCCCCTACAATGAGCAGTTCTTC.

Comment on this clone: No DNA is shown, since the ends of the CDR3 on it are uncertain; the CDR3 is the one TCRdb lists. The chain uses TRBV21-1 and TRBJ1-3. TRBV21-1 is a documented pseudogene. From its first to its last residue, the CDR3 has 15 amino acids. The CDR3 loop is CASTSLFGGGNTIYF.

In DNA, the CDR3 is TGTGCCAGCAGCCTTTTGGACAGGTCTGGAAACACCATATATTTT. Translation gives CASSLLDRSGNTIYF. This chain connects TRBV3-1 (or the pseudogene TRBV3-2) to TRBJ1-3; 7 positions agree with TRBD1. The CDR3 extends over 15 amino acids. The trim removed 4 bases at V and 1 base at J, leaving 4 bases unmatched. Germline CDR1 and CDR2: LGHDT and YNNKEL (reference sequence).

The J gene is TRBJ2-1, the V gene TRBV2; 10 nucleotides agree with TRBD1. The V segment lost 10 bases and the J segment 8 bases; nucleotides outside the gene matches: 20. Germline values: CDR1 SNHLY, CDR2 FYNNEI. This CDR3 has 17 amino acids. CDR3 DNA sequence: TGTGCCAATCGCGGGACAGGGGTATCCCTTACAGACTATGAGCAGTTCTTC. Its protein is CANRGTGVSLTDYEQFF.

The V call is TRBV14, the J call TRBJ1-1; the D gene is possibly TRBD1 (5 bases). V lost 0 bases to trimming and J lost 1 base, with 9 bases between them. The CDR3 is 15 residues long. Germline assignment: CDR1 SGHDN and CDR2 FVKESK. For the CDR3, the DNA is TGTGCCAGCAGCCAAGATAGGGGATGGAACACTGAAGCTTTCTTT. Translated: CASSQDRGWNTEAFF. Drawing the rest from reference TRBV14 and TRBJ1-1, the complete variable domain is EAGVTQFPSHSVIEKGQTVTLRCDPISGHDNLYWYRRVMGKEIKFLLHFVKESKQDESGMPNNRFLAERTGGTYSTLKVQPAELEDSGVYFCASSQDRGWNTEAFFGQGTRLTVV.

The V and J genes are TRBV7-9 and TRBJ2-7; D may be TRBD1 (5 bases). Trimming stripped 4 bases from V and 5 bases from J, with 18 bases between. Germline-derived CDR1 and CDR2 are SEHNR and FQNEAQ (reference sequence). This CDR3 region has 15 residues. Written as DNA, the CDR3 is TGTGCCAGCAGCTCCCGCCAGGGTGTACAGGACGAGCAGTACTTC. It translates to CASSSRQGVQDEQYF.

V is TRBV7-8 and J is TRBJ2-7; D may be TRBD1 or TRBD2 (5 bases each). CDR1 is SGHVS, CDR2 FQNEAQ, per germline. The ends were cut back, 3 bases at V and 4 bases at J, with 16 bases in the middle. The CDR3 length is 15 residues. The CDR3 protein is CASSFLEVGEYEQYF. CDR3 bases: TGTGCCAGCAGCTTTTTGGAGGTGGGGGAGTACGAGCAGTACTTC.

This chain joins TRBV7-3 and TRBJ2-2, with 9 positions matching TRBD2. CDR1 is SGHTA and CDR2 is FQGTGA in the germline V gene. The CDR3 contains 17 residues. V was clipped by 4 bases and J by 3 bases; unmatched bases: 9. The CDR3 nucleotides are TGTGCCAGCAGCTCTTTTGAAGGGACTAGCCACACCGGGGAGCTGTTTTTT. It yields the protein CASSSFEGTSHTGELFF.

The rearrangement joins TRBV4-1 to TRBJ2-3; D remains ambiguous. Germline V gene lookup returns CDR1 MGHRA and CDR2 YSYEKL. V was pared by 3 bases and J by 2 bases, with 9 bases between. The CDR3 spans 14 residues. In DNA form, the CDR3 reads TGCGCCAGCAGCCATACTAAACTCACAGATACGCAGTATTTT. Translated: CASSHTKLTDTQYF.